This T cell receptor (beta chain) was identified during a study of T cell responses to AZD1222 COVID-19 vaccine. With regard to this clone: The antigen remains undetermined.

CDR1 and CDR2 (germline): LGHDT, YNNKEL (reference sequence). The V gene end was trimmed by 3 bases and the J gene end by 4 bases; junction bases not matched to a gene: 3. This CDR3 is 14 amino acids long. The table came from immunoSEQ multiplex PCR; TCRdb's copy has only in-frame clones and leaves some out. The top ten clones hold 1.5% to 2% of a sample with more than 100,000 clones, about 90% of them seen once. Overall study results and limits: Spike as a whole was targeted by vaccine-associated CD4 TCRs, dominant at 160-218 and 743-854.

The clonotype comes from an adult who received the AZD1222 COVID-19 vaccine. The sample in question was peripheral blood, obtained 28 days after the second AZD1222 dose. This chain uses TRBV3-1 (or the pseudogene TRBV3-2) with TRBJ2-5; 9 nucleotides agree with TRBD2. CDR3 residues: CASSQRGGRETQYF. The CDR3 nucleotides read TGTGCCAGCAGCCAGCGGGGGGGACGAGAGACCCAGTACTTC.